What follows are 15 T cell receptor beta chains derived from one specimen sequenced in a study of T cell responses to AZD1222 COVID-19 vaccine. Profiled with immunoSEQ multiplex PCR; TCRdb holds only in-frame clones, not every one. In the table there are about 180,000 clones, around 90% of which are singletons. Sequencing used peripheral blood, obtained 28 days after the second AZD1222 dose. Receptors were obtained from an adult who received the AZD1222 COVID-19 vaccine.

In this sample, this clone turned up once. The chain is built from TRBV10-3 and TRBJ1-4; D call uncertain. This CDR3 is 19 amino acids long. Looked up from germline, CDR1 is ENHRY and CDR2 is SYGVKD. Trimming took 0 bases from V and 0 from J, leaving 17 bases between them. The CDR3 protein is CAISESPPTSPATNEKLFF. As DNA, the CDR3 is TGTGCCATCAGTGAGTCACCGCCCACTTCCCCCGCAACTAATGAAAAACTGTTTTTT.

The chain carries TRBV12-2 and TRBJ1-1; TRBD1 reflects the table's D call only, with no check against the DNA. TRBV12-2 is tagged as a pseudogene. The CDR3 consists of 17 residues. The CDR3 is CASRLATPVGVNTEAFF. In nucleotides, the CDR3 is TGTGCAAGTCGCTTAGCAACCCCCGTAGGGGTGAACACTGAAGCTTTCTTT.

This chain connects TRBV19 to TRBJ1-4, with unresolved D. The CDR3 contains 15 residues. Trimming took off 5 bases at V and 5 bases at J, with 15 bases between the two ends. Germline CDR1 and CDR2: LNHDA and SQIVND (reference sequence). The CDR3, as DNA: TGTGCCAGTAGTCCCCCGGGAATCGGGAATGAAAAACTGTTTTTT. This translates into CASSPPGIGNEKLFF.

Here the CDR3 DNA reads TGTGCCATCTCCGGCCGGGACAGGGTGTCGAACACCATATATTTT. Its protein is CAISGRDRVSNTIYF. The rearrangement uses TRBV2 and TRBJ1-3, with 9 bases matching TRBD1. V lost 10 bases and J lost 7; bases outside the gene matches: 14. This CDR3 spans 15 amino acids. Germline V gene lookup returns CDR1 SNHLY and CDR2 FYNNEI.

CDR3 sequence (DNA): TGTGCCAGCAGTTTGGGGGGCGCCAACTATGGCTACACCTTC. Residues: CASSLGGANYGYTF. The rearrangement links TRBV28 to TRBJ1-2, with D possibly being TRBD1 (6 bases). The V end was cut by 3 bases, the J end by 2 bases, with 10 bases between. The CDR3 is 14 amino acids. The V gene's germline CDR1 is MDHEN and CDR2 SYDVKM.

On this clone itself: The sample holds other DNA sequences that translate to the same CDR3. V and J are TRBV20-1 and TRBJ1-1, with D possibly matching TRBD1 (5 bases). The CDR3 totals 11 residues. Trimming took 6 bases from V and 2 from J, leaving 7 bases between them. Looked up from germline, CDR1 is DFQATT and CDR2 is SNEGSKA (reference sequence). The CDR3 nucleotides read TGCAGTGCCCAGGGAAACACTGAAGCTTTCTTT. Residues: CSAQGNTEAFF.

This chain joins TRBV30 and TRBJ2-7, with D perhaps being TRBD1 or TRBD2 (5 bases each). CDR1 and CDR2 (germline): GTSNPN, SVGIG (reference sequence). Trimming took off 4 bases at V and 3 bases at J, with 13 bases between the two ends. This CDR3 region has 13 residues. CDR3 DNA sequence: TGTGCCTGGATGGGACCTGGGATCTACGAGCAGTACTTC. Translation gives CAWMGPGIYEQYF. Drawing the rest from reference TRBV30 and TRBJ2-7, the complete variable domain is SQTIHQWPATLVQPVGSPLSLECTVEGTSNPNLYWYRQAAGRGLQLLFYSVGIGQISSEVPQNLSASRPQDRQFILSSKKLLLSDSGFYLCAWMGPGIYEQYFGPGTRLTVT.

This clone has a single count. The chain is built from TRBV3-1 (or the pseudogene TRBV3-2) and TRBJ1-4; 7 nucleotides line up with TRBD1. This CDR3 is built from 15 residues. Per germline, CDR1 LGHDT and CDR2 YNNKEL (reference sequence). V dropped 4 bases and J dropped 4; count of bases not matched to a gene: 6. CDR3 residues: CASSLRQGFNEKLFF. The CDR3 nucleotides read TGTGCCAGCAGCCTACGACAGGGCTTTAATGAAAAACTGTTTTTT.

This clone has a handful of counts. The gene calls are TRBV6-5 and TRBJ1-5, with D tentatively TRBD1 (5 bases). Germline CDR1 reads MNHEY; CDR2 reads SVGAGI. This CDR3 comprises 15 residues. The ends were cut back, 7 bases at V and 2 bases at J, with 15 bases in the middle. The CDR3 DNA is TGTGCCAGCAATCCCAGGGTTGACGGCAATCAGCCCCAGCATTTT. Translated: CASNPRVDGNQPQHF.

The chain is built from TRBV14 and TRBJ2-7; 8 bases fit TRBD1. CDR1 and CDR2 (germline): SGHDN, FVKESK. Losses at the gene ends were 5 bases for V and 9 bases for J; bases not matched to a gene: 9. The CDR3 has 13 residues. The CDR3 region has the DNA TGTGCCAGCAGCAGGCAGGGGGCTACGGGGCAGTACTTC. This encodes CASSRQGATGQYF.

The chain has TRBV7-3 and TRBJ2-3; 9 nucleotides align to TRBD2. The CDR3 contains 14 residues. With 5 bases clipped from V and 4 bases from J, the junction kept 4 bases outside the gene matches. CDR1 is SGHTA, CDR2 FQGTGA, per germline. This chain's CDR3 is CASSRLADPDTQYF. CDR3 in DNA: TGTGCCAGCAGCCGACTAGCGGACCCAGATACGCAGTATTTT.

The chain is built from TRBV5-1 and TRBJ1-4; weak D call: TRBD1 (5 bases). V was cut by 4 bases and J by 7 bases, with 17 bases left in between. Germline V CDR1 and CDR2: SGHRS, YFSETQ. The CDR3 is 15 amino acids. The CDR3 loop is CASSPQSSGGEKLFF. The CDR3 coding sequence is TGCGCCAGCAGCCCCCAATCTTCGGGGGGTGAAAAACTGTTTTTT.

V and J are TRBV18 and TRBJ2-4; the D is unclear. From germline, CDR1 is KGHSH and CDR2 LQKENI. There are 17 residues in the CDR3. V shed 5 bases and J shed 1 base, with 18 bases lying between them. CDR3 nucleotide sequence: TGTGCCAGCTCAACGCAAGCCGGAGCGCGGGCCAAAAACATTCAGTACTTC. It specifies CASSTQAGARAKNIQYF.

The table lists this clone with a count of one. The gene calls are TRBV30 and TRBJ1-1; D may be TRBD1 (6 bases). V lost 0 bases, J lost 5 bases, and 16 bases lay in between. CDR1 and CDR2 (germline): GTSNPN, SVGIG (reference sequence). The CDR3 is 15 amino acids. CDR3 in amino acids: CAWSVVGGAWTEAFF. CDR3 in DNA: TGTGCCTGGAGTGTAGTGGGGGGGGCGTGGACTGAAGCTTTCTTT.

The CDR3 here is CASSHLTGDNTEAFF. In DNA, the CDR3 is TGTGCCAGCAGCCACCTGACAGGGGACAACACTGAAGCTTTCTTT. J is TRBJ1-1 and V is TRBV9; 8 bases are shared with TRBD1. The V and J ends lost 4 bases and 2 bases, in that order; junction bases with no gene match: 7. Germline V gene lookup returns CDR1 SGDLS and CDR2 YYNGEE. The CDR3 sequence is 15 residues long.